The clone carrying this TCR beta chain was seen more than once but under ten times. Its cognate antigen is unknown. CDR3 length equals 13 residues. V lost 5 bases and J 3 bases, leaving 13 bases between the germline ends. The germline V gene encodes CDR1 DFQATT and CDR2 SNEGSKA (reference sequence). TCRdb re-called the reads with MiXCR, one entry per CDR3 protein. The table records 370,000 or so distinct CDR3 sequences, about 35% of them present only once. This specimen belongs to a study of T cell repertoires in cytomegalovirus infection. About the study: Researchers turned to recently identified HLA-C-restricted CMV epitopes as well as well-studied HLA-B-restricted ones. Signatures in public TCR beta sequences pointed to both CMV infection and matching HLA type.

Overall study results and limits: Using cumulative public TCR beta family frequency, the authors identified those who carried CMV together with the relevant HLA.

This specimen consisted of cultured PBMCs, obtained from culture after CMV antigen stimulation. The TCR was taken from a human donor in good health (CMV status not recorded). Some clones in this sample may be carry-over from other donors' samples. V gene TRBV20-1 combines with J gene TRBJ1-2, with D possibly TRBD1 on 6 matching bases. Here the CDR3 reads CSARHRVHYGYTF. CDR3 bases: TGCAGTGCTCGGCACAGGGTGCACTATGGCTACACCTTC.